These T cell receptor beta chains were read from a single sample in a study of blood T cell repertoires in COVID-19. Profiled with immunoSEQ multiplex PCR; TCRdb holds only in-frame clones, not every one. The sample comprises over 120,000 clones, around 79% of which are singletons, and about 5% rests with the top ten. The sequenced sample was peripheral blood. The receptors were sampled from a woman aged 70-85 years with COVID-19, enrolled during active disease. Both conserved end residues are trimmed from each CDR3. A D gene is named only where the DNA matches it firmly.

V	D	length	J	CDR3
TRBV7-8	TRBD1	16	TRBJ1-2	ASSLGDRTLSRTYGYT
TRBV5-1	-	10	TRBJ2-7	ASSSTTYEQY
TRBV3-1/TRBV3-2	-	12	TRBJ1-5	ASSQGLLNQPQH
TRBV11-2	-	11	TRBJ1-3	ASSPGVGNTIY
TRBV3-1/TRBV3-2	-	9	TRBJ1-1	ASSGGGGAF
TRBV5-1	TRBD2	16	TRBJ2-1	ASSLATNRGGTYNEQF
TRBV5-1	-	12	TRBJ2-1	ASSLEAGRNEQF
TRBV5-1	-	14	TRBJ1-5	ASSLGRVRGNQPQH
TRBV12-3/TRBV12-4	TRBD1	11	TRBJ1-6	ASKTGYNSPLH
TRBV9	-	11	TRBJ2-3	ASSVQIADTQY
TRBV7-8	-	16	TRBJ1-5	ASSLDSAGGGSNQPQH
TRBV30	-	12	TRBJ1-5	AWSLGDSNQPQH
TRBV5-6	TRBD1	12	TRBJ1-2	ASSLMGQGTLYT
TRBV11-2	TRBD1	15	TRBJ1-4	ASSLSRGRRTNEKLF
TRBV30	-	8	TRBJ2-3	AYNTDTQY
TRBV7-9	TRBD1	16	TRBJ2-1	ASSGPGQGDRSYNEQF
TRBV28	-	12	TRBJ2-7	ASSLWQGSYEQY
TRBV11-3	TRBD1	13	TRBJ2-2	ASSSSGTGTGELF
TRBV3-1/TRBV3-2	-	13	TRBJ1-3	ASSQAALSGNTIY
TRBV3-1/TRBV3-2	-	11	TRBJ1-5	ASSQTRDQPQH
TRBV5-6	-	14	TRBJ2-7	ASMSWGARETSKQY
TRBV29-1	-	7	TRBJ1-2	SVLEGYT
TRBV2	-	10	TRBJ1-3	ASSALGNTIY
TRBV9	TRBD1	12	TRBJ1-2	ASSDGQGSGGYT
TRBV19	-	10	TRBJ2-7	ASGGTINEQY
TRBV28	TRBD1	13	TRBJ1-6	ASSFSGTGTSPLH
TRBV6-6	-	12	TRBJ2-2	ASSKLTNTGELF
TRBV5-8	TRBD1	17	TRBJ1-4	ASTRYRGGLIGVWEKLF
TRBV5-4	TRBD2	12	TRBJ2-5	ASSPSTSRETQY